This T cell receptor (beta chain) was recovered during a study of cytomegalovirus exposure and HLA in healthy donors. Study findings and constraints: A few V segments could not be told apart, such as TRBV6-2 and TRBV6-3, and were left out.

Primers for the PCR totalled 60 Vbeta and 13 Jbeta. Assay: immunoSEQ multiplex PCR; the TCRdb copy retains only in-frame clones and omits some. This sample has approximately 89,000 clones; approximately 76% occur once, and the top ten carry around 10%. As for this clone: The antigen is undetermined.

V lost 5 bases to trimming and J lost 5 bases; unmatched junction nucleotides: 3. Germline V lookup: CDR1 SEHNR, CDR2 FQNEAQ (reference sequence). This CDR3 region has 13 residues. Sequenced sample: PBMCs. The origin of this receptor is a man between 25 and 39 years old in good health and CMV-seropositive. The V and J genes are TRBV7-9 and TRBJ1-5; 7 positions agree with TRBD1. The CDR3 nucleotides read TGTGCCAGCAGCCGCACAGGGGATCAGCCCCAGCATTTT. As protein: CASSRTGDQPQHF.